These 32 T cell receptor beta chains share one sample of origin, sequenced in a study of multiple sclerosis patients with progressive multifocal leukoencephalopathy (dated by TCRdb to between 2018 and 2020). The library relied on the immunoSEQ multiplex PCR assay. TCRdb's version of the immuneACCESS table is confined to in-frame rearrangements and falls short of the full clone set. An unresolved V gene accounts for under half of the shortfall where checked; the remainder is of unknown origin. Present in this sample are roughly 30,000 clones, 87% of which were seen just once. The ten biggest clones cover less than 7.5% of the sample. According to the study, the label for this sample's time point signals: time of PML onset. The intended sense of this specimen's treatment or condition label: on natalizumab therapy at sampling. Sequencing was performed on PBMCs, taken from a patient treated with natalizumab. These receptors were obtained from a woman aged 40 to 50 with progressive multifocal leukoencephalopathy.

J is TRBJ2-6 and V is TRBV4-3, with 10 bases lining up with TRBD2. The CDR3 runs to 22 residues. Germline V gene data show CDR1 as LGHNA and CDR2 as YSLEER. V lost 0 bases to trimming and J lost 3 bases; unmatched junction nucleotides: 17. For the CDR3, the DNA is TGCGCCAGCAGCCAAGAGTCGCTAGCGGGGGCTGGGATAAAATATGGGGCCAACGTCCTGACTTTC. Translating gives CASSQESLAGAGIKYGANVLTF.

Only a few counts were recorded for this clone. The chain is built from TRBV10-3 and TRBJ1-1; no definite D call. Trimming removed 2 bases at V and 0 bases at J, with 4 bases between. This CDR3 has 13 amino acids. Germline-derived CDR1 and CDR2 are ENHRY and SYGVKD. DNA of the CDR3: TGTGCCATCAGTGAGGGGGTGAACACTGAAGCTTTCTTT. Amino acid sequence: CAISEGVNTEAFF.

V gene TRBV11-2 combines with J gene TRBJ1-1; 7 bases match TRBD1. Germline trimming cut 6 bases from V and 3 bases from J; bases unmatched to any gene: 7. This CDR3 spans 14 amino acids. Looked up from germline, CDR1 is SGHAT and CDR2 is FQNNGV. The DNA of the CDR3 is TGTGCCAGCAGTGAAGCAGGGGGATACACTGAAGCTTTCTTT. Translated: CASSEAGGYTEAFF.

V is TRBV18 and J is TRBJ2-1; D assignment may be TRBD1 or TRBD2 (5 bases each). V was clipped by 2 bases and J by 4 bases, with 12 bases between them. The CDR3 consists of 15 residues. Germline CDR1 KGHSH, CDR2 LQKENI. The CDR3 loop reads CASSPGTSSYNEQFF. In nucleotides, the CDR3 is TGTGCCAGCTCACCAGGGACGTCCAGTTACAATGAGCAGTTCTTC.

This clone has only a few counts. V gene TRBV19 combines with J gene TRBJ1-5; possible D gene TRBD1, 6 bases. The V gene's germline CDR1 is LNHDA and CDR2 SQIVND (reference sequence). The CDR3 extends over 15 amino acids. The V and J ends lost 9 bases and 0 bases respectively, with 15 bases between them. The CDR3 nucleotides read TGTGCCAGCACTTGGACAGAGTATAGCAATCAGCCCCAGCATTTT. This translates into CASTWTEYSNQPQHF.

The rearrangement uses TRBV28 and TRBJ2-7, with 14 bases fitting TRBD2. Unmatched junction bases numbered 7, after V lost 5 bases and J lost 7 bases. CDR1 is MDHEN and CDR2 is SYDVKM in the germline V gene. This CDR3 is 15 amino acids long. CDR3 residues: CASSLGTSGRREQYF. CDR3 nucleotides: TGTGCCAGCAGTCTCGGGACTAGCGGGAGACGGGAGCAGTACTTC.

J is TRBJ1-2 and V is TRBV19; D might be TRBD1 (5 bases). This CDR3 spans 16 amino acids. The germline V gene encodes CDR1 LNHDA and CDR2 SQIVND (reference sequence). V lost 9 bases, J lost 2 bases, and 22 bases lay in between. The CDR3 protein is CASLGVTGVLNYGYTF. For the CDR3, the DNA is TGTGCCAGCCTTGGGGTGACGGGGGTTTTGAACTATGGCTACACCTTC.

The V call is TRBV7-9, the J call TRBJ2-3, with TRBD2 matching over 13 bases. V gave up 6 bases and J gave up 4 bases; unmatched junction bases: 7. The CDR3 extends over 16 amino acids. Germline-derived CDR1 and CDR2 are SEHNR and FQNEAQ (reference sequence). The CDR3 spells CASSSGLAGASDTQYF. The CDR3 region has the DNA TGTGCCAGCAGTTCCGGACTAGCGGGAGCATCAGATACGCAGTATTTT.

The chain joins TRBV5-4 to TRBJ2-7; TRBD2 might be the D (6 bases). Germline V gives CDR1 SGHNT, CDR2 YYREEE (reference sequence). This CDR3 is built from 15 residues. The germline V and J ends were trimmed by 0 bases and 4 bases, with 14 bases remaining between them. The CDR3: CASSLGGVVGYEQYF. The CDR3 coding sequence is TGTGCCAGCAGCTTGGGGGGGGTTGTCGGATACGAGCAGTACTTC.

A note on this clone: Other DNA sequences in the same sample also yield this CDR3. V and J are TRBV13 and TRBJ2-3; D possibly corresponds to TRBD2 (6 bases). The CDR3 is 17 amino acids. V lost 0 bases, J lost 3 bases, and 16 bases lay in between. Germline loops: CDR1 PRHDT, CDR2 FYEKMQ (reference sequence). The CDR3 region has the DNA TGTGCCAGCAGCTTAGGCCCCGGCCCGGGGACTACAGATACGCAGTATTTT. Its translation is CASSLGPGPGTTDTQYF. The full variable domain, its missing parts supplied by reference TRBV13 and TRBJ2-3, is AAGVIQSPRHLIKEKRETATLKCYPIPRHDTVYWYQQGPGQDPQFLISFYEKMQSDKGSIPDRFSAQQFSDYHSELNMSSLELGDSALYFCASSLGPGPGTTDTQYFGPGTRLTVL.

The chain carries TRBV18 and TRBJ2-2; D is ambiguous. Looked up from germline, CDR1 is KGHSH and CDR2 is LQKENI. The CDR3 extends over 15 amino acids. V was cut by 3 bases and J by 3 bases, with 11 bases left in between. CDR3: CASSPPGEDTGELFF. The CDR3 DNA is TGTGCCAGCTCACCCCCGGGTGAAGACACCGGGGAGCTGTTTTTT.

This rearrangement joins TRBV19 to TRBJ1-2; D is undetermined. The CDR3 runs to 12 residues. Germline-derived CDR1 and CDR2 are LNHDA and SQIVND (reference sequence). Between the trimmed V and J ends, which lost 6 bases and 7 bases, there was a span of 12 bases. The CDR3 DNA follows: TGTGCCAGTAGGTCCCGGGATACTGGCTACACCTTC. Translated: CASRSRDTGYTF.

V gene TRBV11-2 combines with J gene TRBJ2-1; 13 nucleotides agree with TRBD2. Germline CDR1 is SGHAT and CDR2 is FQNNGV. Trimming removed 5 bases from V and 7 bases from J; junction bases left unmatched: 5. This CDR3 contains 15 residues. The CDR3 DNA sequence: TGTGCCAGCAGCGGACCGGGACTAGCGGGAAATGAGCAGTTCTTC. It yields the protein CASSGPGLAGNEQFF.

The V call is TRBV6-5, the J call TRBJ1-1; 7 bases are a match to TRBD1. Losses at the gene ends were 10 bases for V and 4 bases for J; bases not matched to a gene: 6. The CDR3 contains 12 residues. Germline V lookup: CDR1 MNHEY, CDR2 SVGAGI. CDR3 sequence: CATKTGSTEAFF. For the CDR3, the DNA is TGTGCCACCAAGACAGGGTCCACTGAAGCTTTCTTT.

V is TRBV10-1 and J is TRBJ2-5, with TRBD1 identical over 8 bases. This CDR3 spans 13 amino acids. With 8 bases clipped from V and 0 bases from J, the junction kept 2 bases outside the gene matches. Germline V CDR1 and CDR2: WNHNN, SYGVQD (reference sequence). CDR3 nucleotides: TGCGCCAGCCAGGACAGGGACCAAGAGACCCAGTACTTC. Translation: CASQDRDQETQYF.

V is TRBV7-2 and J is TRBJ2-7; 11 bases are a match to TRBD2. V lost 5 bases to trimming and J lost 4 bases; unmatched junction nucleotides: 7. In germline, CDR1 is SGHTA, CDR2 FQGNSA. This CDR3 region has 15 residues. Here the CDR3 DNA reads TGTGCCAGCAGCCCCGAACTAGCGGGGGTTTACGAGCAGTACTTC. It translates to CASSPELAGVYEQYF. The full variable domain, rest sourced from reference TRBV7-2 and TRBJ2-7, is GAGVSQSPSNKVTEKGKDVELRCDPISGHTALYWYRQSLGQGLEFLIYFQGNSAPDKSGLPSDRFSAERTGGSVSTLTIQRTQQEDSAVYLCASSPELAGVYEQYFGPGTRLTVT.

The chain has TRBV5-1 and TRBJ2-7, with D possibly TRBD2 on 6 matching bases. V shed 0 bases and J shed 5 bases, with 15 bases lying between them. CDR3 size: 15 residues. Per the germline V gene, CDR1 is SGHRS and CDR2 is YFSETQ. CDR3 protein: CASSLGRVASDEQYF. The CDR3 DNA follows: TGCGCCAGCAGCTTGGGCCGGGTTGCTAGCGACGAGCAGTACTTC.

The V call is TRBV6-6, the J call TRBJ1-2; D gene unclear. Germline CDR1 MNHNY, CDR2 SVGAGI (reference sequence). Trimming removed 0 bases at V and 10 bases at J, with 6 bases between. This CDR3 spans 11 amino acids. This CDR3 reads CASSYSPVYTF. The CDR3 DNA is TGTGCCAGCAGTTACTCCCCGGTCTACACCTTC.

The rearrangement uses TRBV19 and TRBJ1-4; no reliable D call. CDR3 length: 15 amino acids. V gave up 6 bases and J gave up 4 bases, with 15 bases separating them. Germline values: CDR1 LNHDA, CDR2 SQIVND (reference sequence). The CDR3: CASRPQVRGNEKLFF. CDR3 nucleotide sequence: TGTGCCAGTAGGCCGCAGGTGCGGGGTAATGAAAAACTGTTTTTT.

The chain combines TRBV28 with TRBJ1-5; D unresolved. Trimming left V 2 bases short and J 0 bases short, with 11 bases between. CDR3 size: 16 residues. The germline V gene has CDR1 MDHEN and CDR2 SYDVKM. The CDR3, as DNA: TGTGCCAGCAGTTTAAGTTCCAGTAATAGCAATCAGCCCCAGCATTTT. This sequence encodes CASSLSSSNSNQPQHF.

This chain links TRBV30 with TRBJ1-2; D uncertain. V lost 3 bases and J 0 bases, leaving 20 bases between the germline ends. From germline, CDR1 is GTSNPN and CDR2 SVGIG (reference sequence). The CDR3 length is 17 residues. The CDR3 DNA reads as TGTGCCTGGAGCCTGGTCGGTTTGGCGGTGGCTAACTATGGCTACACCTTC. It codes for CAWSLVGLAVANYGYTF.

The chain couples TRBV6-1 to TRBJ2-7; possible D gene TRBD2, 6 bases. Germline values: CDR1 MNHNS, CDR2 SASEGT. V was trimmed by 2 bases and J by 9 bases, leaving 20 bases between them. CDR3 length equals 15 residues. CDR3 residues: CASSESRGTPQGQYF. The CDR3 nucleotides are TGTGCCAGCAGTGAAAGTCGCGGGACCCCTCAAGGGCAGTACTTC.

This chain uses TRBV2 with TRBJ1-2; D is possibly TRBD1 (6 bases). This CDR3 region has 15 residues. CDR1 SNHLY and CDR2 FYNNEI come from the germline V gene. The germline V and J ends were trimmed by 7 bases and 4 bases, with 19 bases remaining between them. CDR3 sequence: CASILTAGQRYGYTF. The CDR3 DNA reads TGTGCCAGCATCTTGACGGCCGGACAGCGCTATGGCTACACCTTC. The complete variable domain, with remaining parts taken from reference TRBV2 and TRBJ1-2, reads EPEVTQTPSHQVTQMGQEVILRCVPISNHLYFYWYRQILGQKVEFLVSFYNNEISEKSEIFDDQFSVERPDGSNFTLKIRSTKLEDSAMYFCASILTAGQRYGYTFGSGTRLTVV.

CDR3 coding DNA: TGTGCCAGCTCACCGTCCCTTCGGGATGAAGCTTTCTTT. Translating it yields CASSPSLRDEAFF. The chain uses TRBV18 and TRBJ1-1; D is ambiguous. Germline-derived CDR1 and CDR2 are KGHSH and LQKENI. The V end was cut by 3 bases, the J end by 7 bases, with 12 bases between. This CDR3 region has 13 residues.

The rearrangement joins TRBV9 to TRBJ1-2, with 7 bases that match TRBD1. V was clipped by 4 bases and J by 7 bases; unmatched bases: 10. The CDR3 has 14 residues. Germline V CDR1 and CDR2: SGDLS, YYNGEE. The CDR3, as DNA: TGTGCCAGCAGCAGAGACAGGGCGCTGGGTGGCTACACCTTC. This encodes CASSRDRALGGYTF.

Here the CDR3 reads CASSQGEYNEQFF. CDR3 nucleotides: TGTGCCAGCAGCCAAGGGGAGTACAATGAGCAGTTCTTC. This chain connects TRBV14 to TRBJ2-1, with D perhaps matching TRBD2 (5 bases). CDR1 is SGHDN and CDR2 is FVKESK in the germline V gene. The ends were cut back, 1 base at V and 4 bases at J, with 5 bases in the middle. This CDR3 has 13 amino acids.

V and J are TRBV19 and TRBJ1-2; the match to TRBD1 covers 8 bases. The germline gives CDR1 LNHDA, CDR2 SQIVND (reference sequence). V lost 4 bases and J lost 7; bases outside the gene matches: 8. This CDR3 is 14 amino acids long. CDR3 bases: TGTGCCAGTAGTAGTACAGGGGGATCCGGTGGCTACACCTTC. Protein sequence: CASSSTGGSGGYTF.

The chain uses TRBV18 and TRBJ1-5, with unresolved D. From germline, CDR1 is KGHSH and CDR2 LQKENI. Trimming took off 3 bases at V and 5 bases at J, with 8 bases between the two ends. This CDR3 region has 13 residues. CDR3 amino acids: CASSPGVDQPQHF. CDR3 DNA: TGTGCCAGCTCACCGGGAGTAGATCAGCCCCAGCATTTT.

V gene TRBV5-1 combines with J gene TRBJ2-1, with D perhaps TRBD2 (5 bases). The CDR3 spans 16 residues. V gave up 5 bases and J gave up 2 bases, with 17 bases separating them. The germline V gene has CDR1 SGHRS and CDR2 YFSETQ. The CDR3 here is CASSISGLRAYNEQFF. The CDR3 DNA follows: TGCGCCAGCAGTATCTCCGGACTGAGAGCCTACAATGAGCAGTTCTTC.

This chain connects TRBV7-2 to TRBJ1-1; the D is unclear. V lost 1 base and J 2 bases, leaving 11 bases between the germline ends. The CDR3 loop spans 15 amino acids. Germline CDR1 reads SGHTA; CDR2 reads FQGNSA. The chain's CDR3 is CASSLVGGSNTEAFF. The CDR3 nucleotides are TGTGCCAGCAGCTTAGTTGGAGGGTCAAACACTGAAGCTTTCTTT.

The DNA for the CDR3 is TGTGCCTGGAGTGTAATGTTGTCCGACAATGAGCAGTTCTTC. Its translation is CAWSVMLSDNEQFF. This chain connects TRBV30 to TRBJ2-1; D unresolved. The germline V and J ends were trimmed by 0 bases and 5 bases, with 11 bases remaining between them. Germline CDR1 GTSNPN, CDR2 SVGIG (reference sequence). The CDR3 has 14 residues.

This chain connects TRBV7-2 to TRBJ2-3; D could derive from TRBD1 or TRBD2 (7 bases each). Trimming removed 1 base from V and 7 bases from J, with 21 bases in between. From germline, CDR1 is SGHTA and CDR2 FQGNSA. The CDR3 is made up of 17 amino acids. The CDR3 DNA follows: TGTGCCAGCAGCTTAGTCGGTTGGCAGGGGGGGATGAATACGCAGTATTTT. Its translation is CASSLVGWQGGMNTQYF.